At least ten counts were recorded for the clone carrying this T cell receptor (beta chain). The antigen is unknown. The record originates from a study of human T cells and chemical hapten exposure. The CDR3 is 15 residues long. Trimming took off 2 bases at V and 7 bases at J, with 16 bases between the two ends. Time point given: pre-sensitization, week 0. Indicated treatment: therapeutic diphenylcyclopropenone sensitization with weekly scalp DPC. Prior to each patch test being applied, blood was drawn. Regarding the study as a whole: As the donors had alopecia, their immune response may differ from healthy people's.

The library attached unique molecular identifiers to individual cDNA molecules. TCRdb reanalysed the RACE reads using MiXCR and keeps one entry per CDR3 protein. The table records some 38,000 distinct CDR3 sequences, 6.5% to 8% of them present only once. This TCR came from a woman between 45 and 60 years old with alopecia areata. Some clones in this sample may be carry-over from other donors' samples. This chain uses TRBV12-3 or TRBV12-4 with TRBJ2-3; D is uncertain. The source was whole blood, collected in connection with sensitization to the hapten diphenylcyclopropenone (DPC). CDR3 DNA sequence: TGTGCCAGCAGTTTATCTCTCATCCAACGACATACGCAGTATTTT. This gives the protein CASSLSLIQRHTQYF.